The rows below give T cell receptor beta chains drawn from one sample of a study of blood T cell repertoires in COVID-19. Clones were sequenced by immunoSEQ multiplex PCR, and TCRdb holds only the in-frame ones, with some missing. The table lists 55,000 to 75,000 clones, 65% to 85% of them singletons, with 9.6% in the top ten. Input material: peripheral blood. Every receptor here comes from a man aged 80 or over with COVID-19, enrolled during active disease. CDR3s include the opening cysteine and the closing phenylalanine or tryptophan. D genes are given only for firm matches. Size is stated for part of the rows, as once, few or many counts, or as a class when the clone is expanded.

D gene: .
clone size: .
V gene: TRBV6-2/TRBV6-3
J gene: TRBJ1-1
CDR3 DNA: TGTGCCAGCAGTTACGTAGGGGGGAACACTGAAGCTTTCTTT
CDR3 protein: CASSYVGGNTEAFF

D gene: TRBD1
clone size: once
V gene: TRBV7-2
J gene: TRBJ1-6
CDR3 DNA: TGTGCCAGCACCCCTGGACAGGCAAGCTCCTATAATTCACCCCTCCACTTT
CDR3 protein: CASTPGQASSYNSPLHF

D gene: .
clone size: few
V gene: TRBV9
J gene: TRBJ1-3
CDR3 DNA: TGTGCCAGCAGCGTCAGGGATTGGGGAAACACCATATATTTT
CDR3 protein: CASSVRDWGNTIYF

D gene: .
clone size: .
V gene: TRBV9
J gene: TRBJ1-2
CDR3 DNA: TGTGCCAGCAGTTTATCCAGGGGAAAGCATGGCTACACCTTC
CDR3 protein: CASSLSRGKHGYTF

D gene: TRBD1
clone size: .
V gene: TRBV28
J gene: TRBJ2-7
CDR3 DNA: TGTGCCAGCAGTCTCCCGGGACAGAGATACTACGAGCAGTACTTC
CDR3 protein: CASSLPGQRYYEQYF

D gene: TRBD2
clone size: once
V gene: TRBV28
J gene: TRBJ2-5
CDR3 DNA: TGTGCCAGCAGCCCCCCCAGCGGGGGTATGAAGACCCAGTACTTC
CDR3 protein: CASSPPSGGMKTQYF

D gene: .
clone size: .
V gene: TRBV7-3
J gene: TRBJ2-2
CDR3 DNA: TGTGCCAGCAGCTTAGGGCAGGGCCACGACACCGGGGAGCTGTTTTTT
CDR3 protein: CASSLGQGHDTGELFF

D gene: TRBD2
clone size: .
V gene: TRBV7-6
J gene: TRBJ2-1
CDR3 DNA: TGTGCCAGCAGCTCACGACTAGCGGGGGGGCAGGACAATGAGCAGTTCTTC
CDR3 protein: CASSSRLAGGQDNEQFF

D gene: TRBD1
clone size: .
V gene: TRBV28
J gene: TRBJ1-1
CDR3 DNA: TGTGCCAGCAGCTTGACAGGGGTTACTGAAGCTTTCTTT
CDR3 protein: CASSLTGVTEAFF

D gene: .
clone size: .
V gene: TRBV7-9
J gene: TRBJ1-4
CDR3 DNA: TGTGCCAGCAGCCCGCCCGCGGGATCGGCCCAAAATGAAAAACTGTTTTTT
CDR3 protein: CASSPPAGSAQNEKLFF

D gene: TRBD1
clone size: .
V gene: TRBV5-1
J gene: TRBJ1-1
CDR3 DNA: TGCGCCAGCAGCCCTCAAGGACAGGGTGCGGTGAACACTGAAGCTTTCTTT
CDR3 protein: CASSPQGQGAVNTEAFF

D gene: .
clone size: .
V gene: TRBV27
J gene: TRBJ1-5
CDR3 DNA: TGTGCCAGCGGACTAGGTAATAGCAATCAGCCCCAGCATTTT
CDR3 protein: CASGLGNSNQPQHF

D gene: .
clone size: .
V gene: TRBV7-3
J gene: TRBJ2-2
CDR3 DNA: TGTGCCAGCAGCCGGGACTGGAACACCGGGGAGCTGTTTTTT
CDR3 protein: CASSRDWNTGELFF

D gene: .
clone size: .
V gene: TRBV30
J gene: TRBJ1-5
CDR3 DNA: TGTGCCTGGACAGGGGACGTATATAGCAATCAGCCCCAGCATTTT
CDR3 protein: CAWTGDVYSNQPQHF

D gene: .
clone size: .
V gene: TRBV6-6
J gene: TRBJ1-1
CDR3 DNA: TGTGCCAGCAGTTTACTCGAGTCTGAAGCTTTCTTT
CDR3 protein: CASSLLESEAFF

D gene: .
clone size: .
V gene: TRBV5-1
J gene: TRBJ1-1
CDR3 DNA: TGCGCCAGCAAGGGGGGGCGGAACACTGAAGCTTTCTTT
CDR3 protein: CASKGGRNTEAFF

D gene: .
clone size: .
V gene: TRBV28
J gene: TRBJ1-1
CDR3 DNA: TGTGCCAGCAGTCTACAGTGGCGGGGCACTGAAGCTTTCTTT
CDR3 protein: CASSLQWRGTEAFF

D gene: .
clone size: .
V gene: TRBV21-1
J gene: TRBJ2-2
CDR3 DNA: TGTGCCAGCAGCGGACTAGCGGGACGTTTCGCGAACACCGGGGAGCTGTTTTTT
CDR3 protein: CASSGLAGRFANTGELFF

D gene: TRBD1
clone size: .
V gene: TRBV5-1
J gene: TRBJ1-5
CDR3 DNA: TGCGCCAGCAGCCTGGGTGGACAGGGCGATCAGCCCCAGCATTTT
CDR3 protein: CASSLGGQGDQPQHF

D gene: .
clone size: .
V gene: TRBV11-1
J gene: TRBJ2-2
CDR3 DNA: TGTGCCAGCAGCTTAGGATTCACGGGCACCGGGGAGCTGTTTTTT
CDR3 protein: CASSLGFTGTGELFF

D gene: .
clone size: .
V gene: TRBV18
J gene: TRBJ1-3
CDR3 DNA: TGTGCCAGCTCGGGGAGAGATTACACCATATATTTT
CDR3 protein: CASSGRDYTIYF

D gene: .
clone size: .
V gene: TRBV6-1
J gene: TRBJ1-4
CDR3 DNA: TGTGCCAGCAAAAATTCACAGGGCGGGGAAAAACTGTTTTTT
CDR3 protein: CASKNSQGGEKLFF

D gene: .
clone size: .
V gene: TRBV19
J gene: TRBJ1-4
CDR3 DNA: TGTGCCAGTAGTATTGACCTGGGCAGCGAAAAACTGTTTTTT
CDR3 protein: CASSIDLGSEKLFF

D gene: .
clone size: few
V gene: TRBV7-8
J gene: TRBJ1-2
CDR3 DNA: TGTGCCAGCAGCTTGGGCGGGGGATATTCGGCCTATGGCTACACCTTC
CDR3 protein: CASSLGGGYSAYGYTF

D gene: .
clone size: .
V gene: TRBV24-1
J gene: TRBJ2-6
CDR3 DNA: TGTGCCACCAGTGACCGGGACACTTCTGGGGCCAACGTCCTGACTTTC
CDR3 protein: CATSDRDTSGANVLTF

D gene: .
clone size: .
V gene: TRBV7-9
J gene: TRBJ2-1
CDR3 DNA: TGTGCCAGCAGCTTAACAGCGGGTGCCGCCTCCTACAATGAGCAGTTCTTC
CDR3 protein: CASSLTAGAASYNEQFF

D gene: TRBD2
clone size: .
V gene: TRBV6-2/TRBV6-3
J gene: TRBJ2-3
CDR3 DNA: TGTGCCAGCAGTTACAAACTAGCGGGAGGAACAGATACGCAGTATTTT
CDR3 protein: CASSYKLAGGTDTQYF

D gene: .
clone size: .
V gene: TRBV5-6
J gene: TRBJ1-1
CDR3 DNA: TGTGCCAGCATTGACAGAACCACTGAAGCTTTCTTT
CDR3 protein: CASIDRTTEAFF

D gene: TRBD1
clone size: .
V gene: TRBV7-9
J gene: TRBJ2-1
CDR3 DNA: TGTGCCAGCAGCCTCAACAGGGGGTCTCACAATGAGCAGTTCTTC
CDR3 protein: CASSLNRGSHNEQFF

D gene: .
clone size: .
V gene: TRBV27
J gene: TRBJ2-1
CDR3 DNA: TGTGCCAGCGGTACCGGTAGCGGTTCCTACAATGAGCAGTTCTTC
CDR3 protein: CASGTGSGSYNEQFF

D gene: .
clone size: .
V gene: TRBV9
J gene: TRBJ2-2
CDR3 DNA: TGTGCCAGCAGCGTACGGGGGTTGACCGGGGAGCTGTTTTTT
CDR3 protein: CASSVRGLTGELFF

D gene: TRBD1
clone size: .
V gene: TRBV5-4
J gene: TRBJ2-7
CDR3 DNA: TGTGCCAGCAGCCAGGGGGCGAGGGGCGGCGAGCAGTACTTC
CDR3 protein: CASSQGARGGEQYF

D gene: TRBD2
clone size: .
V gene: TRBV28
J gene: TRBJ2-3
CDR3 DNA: TGTGCCAGCAGTCAGACTAGCGGGAGGACAGATACGCAGTATTTT
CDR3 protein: CASSQTSGRTDTQYF

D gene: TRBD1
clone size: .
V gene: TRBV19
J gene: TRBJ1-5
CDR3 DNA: TGTGCCAGTAGTGGGACAGGCCCTAATCAGCCCCAGCATTTT
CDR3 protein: CASSGTGPNQPQHF

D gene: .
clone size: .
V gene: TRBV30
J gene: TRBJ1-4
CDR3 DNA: TGTGCCTGGACGGGTCGAACTAATGAAAAACTGTTTTTT
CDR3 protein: CAWTGRTNEKLFF

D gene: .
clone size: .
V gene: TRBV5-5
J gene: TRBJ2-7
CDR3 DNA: TGTGCCAGCAGCTTACTGAGGAGCTCCTACGAGCAGTACTTC
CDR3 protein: CASSLLRSSYEQYF

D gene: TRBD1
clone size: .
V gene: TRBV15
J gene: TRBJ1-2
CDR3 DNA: TGTGCCACCAGCAGAGATTACAATCGGGGACAGGCCTATGGCTACACCTTC
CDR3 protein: CATSRDYNRGQAYGYTF

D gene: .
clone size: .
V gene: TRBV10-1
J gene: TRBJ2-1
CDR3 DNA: TGCGCCAGCAGTGTGGGCACTTACAATGAGCAGTTCTTC
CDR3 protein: CASSVGTYNEQFF

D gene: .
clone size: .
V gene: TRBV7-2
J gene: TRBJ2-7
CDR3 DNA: TGTGCCAGCAGCTTATTCAGGGAAGAGTATCAGTACTTC
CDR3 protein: CASSLFREEYQYF

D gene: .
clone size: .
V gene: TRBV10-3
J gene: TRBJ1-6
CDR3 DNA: TGTGCCATCAGTACCGCAGGGGCCTCACCCCTCCACTTT
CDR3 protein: CAISTAGASPLHF

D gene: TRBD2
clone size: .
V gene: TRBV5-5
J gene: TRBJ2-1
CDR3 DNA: TGTGCCAGCAGCTCCGGACTAGCGGGAACACTCTTC
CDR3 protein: CASSSGLAGTLF

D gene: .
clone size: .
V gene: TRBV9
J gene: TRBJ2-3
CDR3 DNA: TGTGCCACCGAGCAAAAGACAGATACGCAGTATTTT
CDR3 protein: CATEQKTDTQYF

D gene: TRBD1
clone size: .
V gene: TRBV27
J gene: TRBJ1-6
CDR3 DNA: TGTGCCAGCAGTTTTAGTTTATACAGGGGCCGCTCTTCCCCTCATTCACCCCTCCACTTT
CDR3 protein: CASSFSLYRGRSSPHSPLHF

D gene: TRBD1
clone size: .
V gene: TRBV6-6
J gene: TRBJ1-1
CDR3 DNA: TGTGCCAGCAGTTACTCGGGACAGGGGAACACTGAAGCTTTCTTT
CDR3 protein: CASSYSGQGNTEAFF

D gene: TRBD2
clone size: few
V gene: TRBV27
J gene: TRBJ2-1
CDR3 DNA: TGTGCCAGCAGAAGCGGGGGGGTAAACAATGAGCAGTTCTTC
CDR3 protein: CASRSGGVNNEQFF

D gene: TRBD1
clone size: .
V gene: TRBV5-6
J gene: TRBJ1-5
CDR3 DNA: TGTGCCAGCAGCTCGGGACAGGGGCAGCCCCAGCATTTT
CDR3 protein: CASSSGQGQPQHF

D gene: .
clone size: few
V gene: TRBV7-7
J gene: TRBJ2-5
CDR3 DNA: TGTGCCAGCAGCTTTGGACACCCACCCCAAGAGACCCAGTACTTC
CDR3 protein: CASSFGHPPQETQYF

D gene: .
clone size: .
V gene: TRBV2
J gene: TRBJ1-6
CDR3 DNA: TGTGCCAGCAGTGATAGGTCGTCACAGGCTAATTCACCCCTCCACTTT
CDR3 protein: CASSDRSSQANSPLHF

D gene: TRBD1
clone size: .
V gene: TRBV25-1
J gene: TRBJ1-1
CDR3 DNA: TGTGCCAGCAGTGAAACAGGGGTAATCACTGAAGCTTTCTTT
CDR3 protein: CASSETGVITEAFF

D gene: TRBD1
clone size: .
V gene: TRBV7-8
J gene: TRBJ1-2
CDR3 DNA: TGTGCCAGCAGCTTAGACCGACAGGGAAAACGCACCTTC
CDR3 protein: CASSLDRQGKRTF

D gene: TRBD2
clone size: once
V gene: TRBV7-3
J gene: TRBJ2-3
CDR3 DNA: TGTGCCAGCAGCTCTTCTAGCGGAACGCAGTATTTT
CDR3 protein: CASSSSSGTQYF

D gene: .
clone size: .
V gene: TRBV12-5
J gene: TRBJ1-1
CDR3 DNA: TGTGCTAGTGGTTTGCCCGGGACATCGGTAACTGAAGCTTTCTTT
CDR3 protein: CASGLPGTSVTEAFF

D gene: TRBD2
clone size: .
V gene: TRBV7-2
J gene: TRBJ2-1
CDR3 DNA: TGTGCCAGCAGCGCAGTCCTAGCGGGGGGGCCATGGGAGTTCTTC
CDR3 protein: CASSAVLAGGPWEFF

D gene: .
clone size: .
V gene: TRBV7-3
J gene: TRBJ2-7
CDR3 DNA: TGTGCCAGCAACGACCGGGCCTACGAGCAGTACTTC
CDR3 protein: CASNDRAYEQYF